These T cell receptor beta chains were read from a single sample in a study of T cells expressing NK-cell markers. With the 5' RACE reads reprocessed, TCRdb shows one record per CDR3 protein and no DNA. The sample data list some 390,000 distinct CDR3 sequences. What was sequenced was blood T cells: a sorted CD56 or NKG2C T cell subset, CD4+ or CD8+ T cells, or bulk PBMC T cells (not recorded which). Source of these receptors: a woman between 50 and 59 years old in good health. Each CDR3 is given with its conserved first and last residue. Each record gives: J gene, V gene, CDR3 length, CDR3 protein.

TRBJ2-3	TRBV5-4	16	CASSQQGQGRADTQYF
TRBJ2-5	TRBV28	13	CASGGGAGETQYF
TRBJ1-5	TRBV28	13	CASSPTANQPQHF
TRBJ2-2	TRBV6-5	16	CASSHRRAFRAGELFF
TRBJ2-7	TRBV5-6	15	CASSLKGVLLRGQYF
TRBJ1-5	TRBV12-3/TRBV12-4	15	CASSYMDRKNQPQHF
TRBJ2-3	TRBV20-1	14	CSASMGLASDTQYF
TRBJ2-7	TRBV6-5	14	CASSYAAKAYEQYF
TRBJ1-1	TRBV12-3/TRBV12-4	15	CASSDARDRVTEAFF
TRBJ2-3	TRBV4-1	14	CASSGIRQPHTQYF
TRBJ2-1	TRBV20-1	15	CSVANDYRPYNEQFF
TRBJ2-1	TRBV29-1	13	CSGRGSGRVEQFF
TRBJ2-4	TRBV7-8	15	CASSDFVGQGNIQYF
TRBJ2-3	TRBV20-1	15	CSARAGELYSDTQYF
TRBJ1-2	TRBV5-1	15	CASSPRQGLNYGYTF